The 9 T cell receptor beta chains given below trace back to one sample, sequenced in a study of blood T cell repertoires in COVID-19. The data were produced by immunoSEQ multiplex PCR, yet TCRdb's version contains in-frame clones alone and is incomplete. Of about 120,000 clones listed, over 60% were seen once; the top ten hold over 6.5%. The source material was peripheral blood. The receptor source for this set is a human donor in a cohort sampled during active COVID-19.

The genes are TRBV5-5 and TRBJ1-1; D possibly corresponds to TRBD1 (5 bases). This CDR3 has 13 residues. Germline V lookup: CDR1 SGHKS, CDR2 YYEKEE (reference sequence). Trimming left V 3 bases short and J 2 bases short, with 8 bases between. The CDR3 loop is CASSWGGNTEAFF. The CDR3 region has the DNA TGTGCCAGCAGCTGGGGGGGAAACACTGAAGCTTTCTTT. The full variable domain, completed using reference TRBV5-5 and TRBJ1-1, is DAGVTQSPTHLIKTRGQQVTLRCSPISGHKSVSWYQQVLGQGPQFIFQYYEKEERGRGNFPDRFSARQFPNYSSELNVNALLLGDSALYLCASSWGGNTEAFFGQGTRLTVV.

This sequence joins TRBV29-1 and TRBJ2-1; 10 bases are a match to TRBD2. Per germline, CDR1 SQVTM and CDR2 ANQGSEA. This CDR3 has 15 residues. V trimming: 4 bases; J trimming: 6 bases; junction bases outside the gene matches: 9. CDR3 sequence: CSVVRAGGPSNEQFF. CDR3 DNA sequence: TGCAGCGTTGTAAGAGCGGGAGGGCCCTCCAATGAGCAGTTCTTC.

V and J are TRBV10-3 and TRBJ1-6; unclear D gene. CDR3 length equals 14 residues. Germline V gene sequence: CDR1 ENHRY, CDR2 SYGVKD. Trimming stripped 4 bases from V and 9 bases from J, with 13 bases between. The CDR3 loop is CAISGEGASSPLHF. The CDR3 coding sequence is TGTGCCATCAGTGGTGAGGGCGCGAGTTCACCCCTCCACTTT.

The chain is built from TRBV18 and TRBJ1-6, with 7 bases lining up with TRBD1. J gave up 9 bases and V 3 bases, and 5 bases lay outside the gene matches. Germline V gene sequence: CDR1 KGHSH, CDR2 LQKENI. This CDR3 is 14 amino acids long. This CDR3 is CASSPQAGGSPLHF. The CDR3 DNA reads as TGTGCCAGCTCACCCCAGGCAGGGGGTTCACCCCTCCACTTT. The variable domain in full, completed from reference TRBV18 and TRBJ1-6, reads NAGVMQNPRHLVRRRGQEARLRCSPMKGHSHVYWYRQLPEEGLKFMVYLQKENIIDESGMPKERFSAEFPKEGPSILRIQQVVRGDSAAYFCASSPQAGGSPLHFGNGTRLTVT.

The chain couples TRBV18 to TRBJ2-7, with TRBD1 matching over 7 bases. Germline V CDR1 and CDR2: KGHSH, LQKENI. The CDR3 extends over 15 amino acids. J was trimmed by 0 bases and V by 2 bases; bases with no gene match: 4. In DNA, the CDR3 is TGTGCCAGCTCACCAGAGGGGGCGGGCTCCTACGAGCAGTACTTC. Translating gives CASSPEGAGSYEQYF.

The CDR3 is CASSRPGQGTTEAFF. The CDR3 DNA reads as TGTGCCAGTAGTAGACCGGGACAGGGGACCACTGAAGCTTTCTTT. The gene calls are TRBV19 and TRBJ1-1, with 10 bases lining up with TRBD1. The CDR3 has 15 amino acids. Germline CDR1 LNHDA, CDR2 SQIVND (reference sequence). V shed 4 bases, J shed 4 bases, and the junction held 6 bases outside the gene matches.

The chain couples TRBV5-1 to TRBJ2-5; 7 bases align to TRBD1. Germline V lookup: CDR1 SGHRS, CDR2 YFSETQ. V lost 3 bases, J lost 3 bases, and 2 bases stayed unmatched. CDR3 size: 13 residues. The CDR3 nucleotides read TGCGCCAGCAGCTCTGGACAGGAAGAGACCCAGTACTTC. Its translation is CASSSGQEETQYF.

CDR3 nucleotides: TGTGCCAGCAGCTTGGTAGCGGGGCTCTCCTACGAGCAGTACTTC. Protein product: CASSLVAGLSYEQYF. The chain carries TRBV7-6 and TRBJ2-7, with 8 bases lining up with TRBD2. The CDR3 totals 15 residues. Germline V gene lookup returns CDR1 SGHVS and CDR2 FNYEAQ. V trimming: 3 bases; J trimming: 0 bases; junction bases outside the gene matches: 4.

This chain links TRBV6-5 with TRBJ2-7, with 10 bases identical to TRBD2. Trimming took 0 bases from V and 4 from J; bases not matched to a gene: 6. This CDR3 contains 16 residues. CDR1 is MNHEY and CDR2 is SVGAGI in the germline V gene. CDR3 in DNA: TGTGCCAGCAGTTACTCGAGGCGGGGACTAGCGTACGAGCAGTACTTC. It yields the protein CASSYSRRGLAYEQYF.